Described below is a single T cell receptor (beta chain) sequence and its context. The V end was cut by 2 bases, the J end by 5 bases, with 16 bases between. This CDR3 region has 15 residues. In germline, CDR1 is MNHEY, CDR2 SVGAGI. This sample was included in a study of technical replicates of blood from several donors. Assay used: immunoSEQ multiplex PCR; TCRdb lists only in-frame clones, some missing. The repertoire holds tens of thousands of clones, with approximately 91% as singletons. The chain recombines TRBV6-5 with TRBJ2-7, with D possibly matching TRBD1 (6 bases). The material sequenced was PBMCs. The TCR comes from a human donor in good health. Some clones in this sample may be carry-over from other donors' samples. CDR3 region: CASSYELSNRDEQYF. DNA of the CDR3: TGTGCCAGCAGTTACGAGTTAAGTAACAGGGACGAGCAGTACTTC.